This section outlines one T cell receptor beta chain sequence together with its context. Time point described: persistent/refractory GD, antithyroid drugs over 5 years with positive TRAb. Researchers made the TCR library from RNA that was extracted from PBMCs. The data originate from a study of regulatory T cells in long-lasting Graves disease. The authors built TCR beta libraries using iRepertoire HTBI primers and Arm-PCR of CDR3 regions. TCRdb processed the multiplex PCR reads anew with MiXCR; each CDR3 protein has one entry. The sample holds over 650,000 distinct CDR3 sequences; 25% to 35% are singletons and the top ten take about 40%. Germline values: CDR1 MNHEY, CDR2 SVGEGT. V gave up 6 bases and J gave up 5 bases; unmatched junction bases: 7. The CDR3 spans 15 residues.

This sequence joins TRBV6-2 or TRBV6-3 and TRBJ2-3, with TRBD2 identical over 11 bases. The receptor's source is a female donor with Graves disease. The input for sequencing was peripheral blood mononuclear cells (PBMCs), taken when the disease was refractory, from a patient treated with antithyroid drugs. The CDR3 coding sequence is TGTGCCAGCAGGGTACTAGCGGGAGTTCAAGATACGCAGTATTTT. Translating it yields CASRVLAGVQDTQYF.